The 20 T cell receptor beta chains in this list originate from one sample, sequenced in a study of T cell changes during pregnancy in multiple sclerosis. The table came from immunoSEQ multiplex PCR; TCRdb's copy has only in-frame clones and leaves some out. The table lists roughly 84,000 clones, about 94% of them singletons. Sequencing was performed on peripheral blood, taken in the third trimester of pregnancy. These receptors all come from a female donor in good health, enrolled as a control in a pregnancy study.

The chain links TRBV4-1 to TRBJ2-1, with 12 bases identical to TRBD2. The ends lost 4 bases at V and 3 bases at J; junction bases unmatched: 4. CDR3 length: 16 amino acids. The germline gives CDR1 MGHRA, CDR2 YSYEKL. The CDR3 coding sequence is TGCGCCAGCAGCCGGGGACTAGCGGGTTACTACAATGAGCAGTTCTTC. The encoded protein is CASSRGLAGYYNEQFF.

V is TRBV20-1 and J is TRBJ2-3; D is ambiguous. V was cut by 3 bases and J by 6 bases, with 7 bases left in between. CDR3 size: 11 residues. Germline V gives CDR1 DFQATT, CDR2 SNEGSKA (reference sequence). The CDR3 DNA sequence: TGCAGTGCTAGCCGAGGCGATACGCAGTATTTT. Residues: CSASRGDTQYF.

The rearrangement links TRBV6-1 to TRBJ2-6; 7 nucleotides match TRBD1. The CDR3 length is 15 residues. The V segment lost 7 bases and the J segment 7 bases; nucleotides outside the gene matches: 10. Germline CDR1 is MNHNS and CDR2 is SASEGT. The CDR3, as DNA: TGTGCCAGCACTTTACAGGGGATGGGAGCCAACGTCCTGACTTTC. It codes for CASTLQGMGANVLTF.

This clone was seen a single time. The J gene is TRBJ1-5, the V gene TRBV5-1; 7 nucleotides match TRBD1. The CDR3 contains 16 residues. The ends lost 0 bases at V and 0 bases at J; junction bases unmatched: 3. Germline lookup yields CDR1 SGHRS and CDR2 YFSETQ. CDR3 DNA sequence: TGCGCCAGCAGCTTGGGGGACAGCCCTAGCAATCAGCCCCAGCATTTT. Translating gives CASSLGDSPSNQPQHF.

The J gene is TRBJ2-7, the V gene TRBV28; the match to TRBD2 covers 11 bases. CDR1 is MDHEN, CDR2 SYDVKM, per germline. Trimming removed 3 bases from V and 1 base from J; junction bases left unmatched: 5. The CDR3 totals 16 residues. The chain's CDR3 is CASSLQGLAGSYEQYF. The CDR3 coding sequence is TGTGCCAGCAGTTTGCAAGGACTAGCGGGTTCCTACGAGCAGTACTTC.

Written as DNA, the CDR3 is TGTGCAAGTCGCTTACTCCCCGGGACAGGGAAGCAGCCCCAGCATTTT. This gives the protein CASRLLPGTGKQPQHF. V usage is TRBV12-2 and J usage is TRBJ1-5; the tabulated D call, TRBD1, remains unverified against the DNA. TRBV12-2 is described as a pseudogene. The CDR3 runs 16 residues.

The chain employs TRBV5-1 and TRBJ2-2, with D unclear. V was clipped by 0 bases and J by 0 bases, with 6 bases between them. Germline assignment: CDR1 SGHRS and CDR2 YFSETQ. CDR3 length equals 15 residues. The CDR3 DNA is TGCGCCAGCAGCTTGGGACTTACGAACACCGGGGAGCTGTTTTTT. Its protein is CASSLGLTNTGELFF.

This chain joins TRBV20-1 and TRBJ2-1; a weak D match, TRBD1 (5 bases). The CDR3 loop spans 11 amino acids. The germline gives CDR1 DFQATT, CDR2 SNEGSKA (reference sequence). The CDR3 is CSADTYNEQFF. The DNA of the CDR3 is TGCAGCGCGGACACTTACAATGAGCAGTTCTTC.

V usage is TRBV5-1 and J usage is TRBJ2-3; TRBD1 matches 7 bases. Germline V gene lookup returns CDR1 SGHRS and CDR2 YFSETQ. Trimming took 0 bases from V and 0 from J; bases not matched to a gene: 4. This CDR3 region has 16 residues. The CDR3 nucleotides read TGCGCCAGCAGCTTGGGGGTAGGGGGCAGCACAGATACGCAGTATTTT. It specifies CASSLGVGGSTDTQYF.

In DNA, the CDR3 is TGTGCCAGCAGCGAGGGGGGTAGGGGGGGATCCACAGATACGCAGTATTTT. Translated, it gives CASSEGGRGGSTDTQYF. The V call is TRBV9, the J call TRBJ2-3; TRBD2 is a possible D gene (7 bases). Trimming took off 3 bases at V and 2 bases at J, with 19 bases between the two ends. Germline V gives CDR1 SGDLS, CDR2 YYNGEE. CDR3 length: 17 residues.

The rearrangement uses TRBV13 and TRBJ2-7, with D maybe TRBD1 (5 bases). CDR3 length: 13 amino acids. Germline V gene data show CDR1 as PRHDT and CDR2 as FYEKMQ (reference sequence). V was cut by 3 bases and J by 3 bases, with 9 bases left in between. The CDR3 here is CASSLAGLYEQYF. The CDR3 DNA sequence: TGTGCCAGCAGCTTGGCAGGGCTCTACGAGCAGTACTTC. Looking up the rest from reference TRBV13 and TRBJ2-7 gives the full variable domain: AAGVIQSPRHLIKEKRETATLKCYPIPRHDTVYWYQQGPGQDPQFLISFYEKMQSDKGSIPDRFSAQQFSDYHSELNMSSLELGDSALYFCASSLAGLYEQYFGPGTRLTVT.

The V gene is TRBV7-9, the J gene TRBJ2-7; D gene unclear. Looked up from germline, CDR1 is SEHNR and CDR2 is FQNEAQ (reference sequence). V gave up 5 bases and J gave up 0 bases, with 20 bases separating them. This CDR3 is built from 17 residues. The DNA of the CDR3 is TGTGCCAGCAGCCCCGAGGCTGTACATGCGAGCTCCTACGAGCAGTACTTC. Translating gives CASSPEAVHASSYEQYF.

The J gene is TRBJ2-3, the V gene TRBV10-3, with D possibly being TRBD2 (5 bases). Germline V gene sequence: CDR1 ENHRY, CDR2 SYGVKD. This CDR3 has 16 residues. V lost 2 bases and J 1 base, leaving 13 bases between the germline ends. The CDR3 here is CAISEESSGGTDTQYF. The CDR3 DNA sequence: TGTGCCATCAGTGAGGAGTCGAGCGGCGGCACAGATACGCAGTATTTT.

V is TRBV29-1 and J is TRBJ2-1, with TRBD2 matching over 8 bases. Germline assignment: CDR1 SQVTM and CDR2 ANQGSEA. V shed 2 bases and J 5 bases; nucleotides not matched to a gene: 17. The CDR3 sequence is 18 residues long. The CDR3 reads CSVEIWFGTSGSNNEQFF. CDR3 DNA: TGCAGCGTTGAAATTTGGTTCGGTACTAGCGGCTCTAACAATGAGCAGTTCTTC.

CDR3 DNA sequence: TGTGCCAGCAGTCCAAGACAGGGGATCTCCTACGAGCAGTACTTC. Its protein product is CASSPRQGISYEQYF. The chain is built from TRBV6-5 and TRBJ2-7; 8 nucleotides align to TRBD1. This CDR3 has 15 residues. The germline gives CDR1 MNHEY, CDR2 SVGAGI. V shed 5 bases and J 0 bases; nucleotides not matched to a gene: 6.

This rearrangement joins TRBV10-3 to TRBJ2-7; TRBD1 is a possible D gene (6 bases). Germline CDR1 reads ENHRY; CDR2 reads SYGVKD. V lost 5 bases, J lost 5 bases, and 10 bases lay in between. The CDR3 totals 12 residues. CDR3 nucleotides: TGTGCCATCAGTTACAGGGACGACGAGCAGTACTTC. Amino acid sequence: CAISYRDDEQYF.

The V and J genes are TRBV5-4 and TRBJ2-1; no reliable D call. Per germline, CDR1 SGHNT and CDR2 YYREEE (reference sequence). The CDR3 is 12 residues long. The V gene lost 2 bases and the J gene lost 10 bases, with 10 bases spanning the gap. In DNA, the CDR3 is TGTGCCAGCAGCTTTACCCGTCAGGAGCAGTTCTTC. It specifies CASSFTRQEQFF.

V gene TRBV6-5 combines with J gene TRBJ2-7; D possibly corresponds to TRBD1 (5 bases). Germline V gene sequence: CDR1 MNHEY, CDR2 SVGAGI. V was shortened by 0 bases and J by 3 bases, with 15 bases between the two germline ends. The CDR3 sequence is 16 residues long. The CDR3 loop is CASSYSLGAGNYEQYF. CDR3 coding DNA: TGTGCCAGCAGTTACTCGTTAGGGGCTGGGAACTACGAGCAGTACTTC.

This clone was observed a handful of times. CDR3 residues: CASSLNLPGSGHEQYF. The CDR3 DNA sequence: TGTGCCAGCAGCTTAAATCTCCCCGGGAGCGGGCACGAGCAGTACTTC. The rearrangement joins TRBV7-8 to TRBJ2-7; a possible D gene is TRBD2 (6 bases). Germline assignment: CDR1 SGHVS and CDR2 FQNEAQ. V dropped 2 bases and J dropped 5 bases, with 19 bases sitting between them. There are 16 residues in the CDR3. The complete variable domain, with remaining parts taken from reference TRBV7-8 and TRBJ2-7, reads GAGVSQSPRYKVAKRGQDVALRCDPISGHVSLFWYQQALGQGPEFLTYFQNEAQLDKSGLPSDRFFAERPEGSVSTLKIQRTQQEDSAVYLCASSLNLPGSGHEQYFGPGTRLTVT.

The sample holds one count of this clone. The CDR3 DNA reads as TGTGCCAGCACTCCGAGGGGGCGCACAGATACGCAGTATTTT. Protein: CASTPRGRTDTQYF. This chain connects TRBV7-6 to TRBJ2-3; 7 bases are a match to TRBD1. Trimming at V came to 7 bases and at J to 1 base, leaving 5 bases not matched to a gene. This CDR3 spans 14 amino acids. Germline CDR1 is SGHVS and CDR2 is FNYEAQ.